The 19 T cell receptor beta chains below come from one sample, sequenced in a study of CD8+CD57+ T cells in acquired aplastic anemia. The template used for profiling TCR beta VDJ and CDR3 was genomic DNA. TCRdb redid the calling of the reads with MiXCR, one entry per CDR3 protein. The table records about 160,000 distinct CDR3 sequences, roughly 48% of them present only once. What was sequenced was sorted CD4+, CD8+, or CD8+CD57+ T cells (not recorded which) from PBMCs. The source of these receptors is a human donor in good health.

This clonotype was counted at least ten times. This chain connects TRBV19 to TRBJ2-1, with 11 bases identical to TRBD2. The V gene's germline CDR1 is LNHDA and CDR2 SQIVND (reference sequence). With 5 bases clipped from V and 2 bases from J, the junction kept 2 bases outside the gene matches. The CDR3 length is 15 residues. The CDR3 bases are TGTGCCAGTAGTGTAGCGGGAGGGCCCTACAATGAGCAGTTCTTC. Protein product: CASSVAGGPYNEQFF. Full variable domain (remainder filled in from reference TRBV19 and TRBJ2-1): DGGITQSPKYLFRKEGQNVTLSCEQNLNHDAMYWYRQDPGQGLRLIYYSQIVNDFQKGDIAEGYSVSREKKESFPLTVTSAQKNPTAFYLCASSVAGGPYNEQFFGPGTRLTVL.

This rearrangement joins TRBV20-1 to TRBJ2-5; no clear D gene. Looked up from germline, CDR1 is DFQATT and CDR2 is SNEGSKA (reference sequence). V was pared by 1 base and J by 1 base, with 13 bases between. This CDR3 has 15 amino acids. The CDR3 loop is CSARAPASSQETQYF. The CDR3 DNA sequence: TGCAGTGCTAGAGCCCCCGCTTCAAGCCAAGAGACCCAGTACTTC.

This clonotype has more than one count but fewer than ten. This chain connects TRBV28 to TRBJ2-1; D ambiguous. The germline V gene has CDR1 MDHEN and CDR2 SYDVKM. The CDR3 spans 11 residues. Trimming cost V 8 bases and J 5 bases, with 7 bases left between them. CDR3 loop: CASCRHNEQFF. CDR3 DNA sequence: TGTGCCAGCTGCCGTCACAATGAGCAGTTCTTC. The full variable domain, its missing parts supplied by reference TRBV28 and TRBJ2-1, is DVKVTQSSRYLVKRTGEKVFLECVQDMDHENMFWYRQDPGLGLRLIYFSYDVKMKEKGDIPEGYSVSREKKERFSLILESASTNQTSMYLCASCRHNEQFFGPGTRLTVL.

The chain carries TRBV10-3 and TRBJ1-6; D gene ambiguous. The CDR3 is 13 residues long. Germline V gene lookup returns CDR1 ENHRY and CDR2 SYGVKD. Deletions cut 3 bases from V and 9 bases from J, with 9 bases between. Here the CDR3 reads CAISDARSSPLHF. CDR3 coding DNA: TGTGCCATCAGTGACGCGCGGAGTTCACCCCTCCACTTT.

This clonotype was seen a few times. This sequence joins TRBV24-1 and TRBJ2-4; a possible D gene is TRBD1 (5 bases). The germline V gene has CDR1 KGHDR and CDR2 SFDVKD. CDR3 length: 11 residues. The germline V and J ends were trimmed by 6 bases and 7 bases, with 6 bases remaining between them. The CDR3 is CATSKGNIQYF. Here the CDR3 DNA reads TGTGCCACCAGTAAGGGGAACATTCAGTACTTC.

There are many counts of this clonotype. This chain connects TRBV7-3 to TRBJ2-5; 12 positions match TRBD2. There are 14 residues in the CDR3. Germline V gene data show CDR1 as SGHTA and CDR2 as FQGTGA. The V and J ends lost 8 bases and 4 bases, in that order; junction bases with no gene match: 5. In nucleotides, the CDR3 is TGTGCCAGCTCGCTAGCGGGGGGGGGAGAGACCCAGTACTTC. Its protein is CASSLAGGGETQYF.

This clonotype was found many times. The CDR3 sequence is CASRWDGSSYEQYF. In nucleotides, the CDR3 is TGCGCCAGCAGGTGGGACGGTAGCTCCTACGAGCAGTACTTC. V is TRBV10-2 and J is TRBJ2-7; D is tentatively TRBD1 or TRBD2 (5 bases each). CDR1 is WSHSY and CDR2 is SAAADI in the germline V gene. V was clipped by 6 bases and J by 0 bases, with 12 bases between them. The CDR3 has 14 amino acids.

The chain couples TRBV5-1 to TRBJ1-2; no clear D gene. The germline V gene has CDR1 SGHRS and CDR2 YFSETQ. CDR3 length: 13 residues. V gave up 2 bases and J gave up 4 bases, with 9 bases separating them. The CDR3 sequence is CASSFTESYGYTF. The CDR3 DNA follows: TGCGCCAGCAGCTTCACAGAGAGCTATGGCTACACCTTC.

This clonotype was observed a handful of times. V and J are TRBV28 and TRBJ2-1, with 13 bases lining up with TRBD2. This CDR3 contains 16 residues. V lost 6 bases to trimming and J lost 4 bases; unmatched junction nucleotides: 6. CDR1 is MDHEN and CDR2 is SYDVKM in the germline V gene. CDR3: CASSRRTSGSYNEQFF. CDR3 in DNA: TGTGCCAGCAGCCGACGGACTAGCGGGAGTTACAATGAGCAGTTCTTC.

As regards this clonotype: This may come from a read error, since a much larger clone is one base off. The rearrangement uses TRBV10-2 and TRBJ2-6; possibly TRBD1 for D (5 bases). Looked up from germline, CDR1 is WSHSY and CDR2 is SAAADI. The CDR3 extends over 16 amino acids. DNA for the CDR3: TGTGCCAGCAGCCATGGACCAGGGCCTGGGGCCAACGTCCTGACTTTC. The encoded protein is CASSHGPGPGANVLTF.

The table lists this clonotype with many counts. The chain's CDR3 is CASIGTRAGEQFF. In DNA, the CDR3 is TGTGCCAGCATAGGAACACGGGCTGGTGAGCAGTTCTTC. The V gene is TRBV7-2, the J gene TRBJ2-1; D remains ambiguous. Germline loops: CDR1 SGHTA, CDR2 FQGNSA. The V end was cut by 7 bases, the J end by 9 bases, with 16 bases between. The CDR3 is made up of 13 amino acids. The variable domain in full, with the rest retrieved from reference TRBV7-2 and TRBJ2-1, is GAGVSQSPSNKVTEKGKDVELRCDPISGHTALYWYRQSLGQGLEFLIYFQGNSAPDKSGLPSDRFSAERTGGSVSTLTIQRTQQEDSAVYLCASIGTRAGEQFFGPGTRLTVL.

There are many counts of this clonotype. The V gene is TRBV20-1, the J gene TRBJ2-6; the D gene is possibly TRBD1 (6 bases). V was shortened by 3 bases and J by 2 bases, with 11 bases between the two germline ends. Germline values: CDR1 DFQATT, CDR2 SNEGSKA (reference sequence). There are 15 residues in the CDR3. In nucleotides, the CDR3 is TGCAGTGCTAGTGGACAGACCCCTGGGGCCAACGTCCTGACTTTC. Translation gives CSASGQTPGANVLTF.

There are many counts of this clonotype. This chain joins TRBV19 and TRBJ1-5; D gene ambiguous. Between the trimmed V and J ends, which lost 6 bases and 6 bases, there was a span of 9 bases. Looked up from germline, CDR1 is LNHDA and CDR2 is SQIVND (reference sequence). The length of the CDR3 is 12 residues. In nucleotides, the CDR3 is TGTGCCAGTAGGGGAGAGGGTCAGCCCCAGCATTTT. Encoded protein: CASRGEGQPQHF.

This clonotype was seen repeatedly, ten times or more. This chain connects TRBV20-1 to TRBJ1-4; D uncertain. Trimming left V 8 bases short and J 6 bases short, with 16 bases between. From germline, CDR1 is DFQATT and CDR2 SNEGSKA (reference sequence). The CDR3 covers 13 residues. The CDR3 sequence is CSSMRERDEKLFF. CDR3 coding DNA: TGCAGTTCTATGCGGGAGAGAGATGAAAAACTGTTTTTT.

Concerning this clonotype itself: One end of the junction fails to match germline, which may point to a read error. V is TRBV10-3 and J is TRBJ1-1; 12 bases map to TRBD1. This CDR3 has 15 residues. Germline CDR1 ENHRY, CDR2 SYGVKD. CDR3 DNA sequence: TGTGCCACGGGACAGGGGGCCGAGGGAAGCACTGAAGCTCTCTTT. Its protein product is CATGQGAEGSTEALF.

By frequency in the sample, this clonotype is medium-sized. The rearrangement uses TRBV2 and TRBJ2-2; 9 nucleotides line up with TRBD1. J lost 2 bases, V lost 8 bases, and 6 bases had no gene match. The CDR3 is 15 residues long. Germline CDR1 SNHLY, CDR2 FYNNEI. The CDR3 here is CASGGTGRNTGELFF. CDR3 nucleotide sequence: TGTGCCAGCGGGGGGACAGGGAGAAACACCGGGGAGCTGTTTTTT. Together with reference TRBV2 and TRBJ2-2, the CDR3 gives the full variable domain: EPEVTQTPSHQVTQMGQEVILRCVPISNHLYFYWYRQILGQKVEFLVSFYNNEISEKSEIFDDQFSVERPDGSNFTLKIRSTKLEDSAMYFCASGGTGRNTGELFFGEGSRLTVL.

The chain has TRBV7-3 and TRBJ1-2; 7 nucleotides match TRBD1. The CDR3 covers 15 residues. Germline V CDR1 and CDR2: SGHTA, FQGTGA. With V trimmed by 5 bases and J by 2 bases, 8 bases remained unmatched. CDR3 residues: CASSPGTASNYGYTF. For the CDR3, the DNA is TGTGCCAGCAGCCCCGGGACAGCCTCCAACTATGGCTACACCTTC.

For this clonotype: A much larger clone differs from this one at a single base, so this may be a read error. This sequence joins TRBV4-2 and TRBJ2-7, with 8 bases aligning to TRBD2. CDR3 length equals 15 residues. Germline V CDR1 and CDR2: LGHNA, YNFKEQ. The CDR3 nucleotides read TGTGCCAGCAGCCAAGGGGCGGGGGGTATCTACGGGCAGTACTTC. This sequence encodes CASSQGAGGIYGQYF.

This clonotype was recorded at least ten times. The chain links TRBV2 to TRBJ2-5; D remains unclear. The length of the CDR3 is 11 residues. V shed 6 bases and J shed 3 bases, with 5 bases lying between them. Germline lookup yields CDR1 SNHLY and CDR2 FYNNEI. The CDR3 protein is CASSKKETQYF. The CDR3 bases are TGTGCCAGCAGCAAAAAAGAGACCCAGTACTTC.